This TCR beta chain appears in the sequencing data of a study of identical twins. MiXCR, applied by TCRdb to the 5' RACE reads, yields one record per CDR3 protein. The table shows hundreds of thousands of distinct CDR3 sequences, with about 12% occurring only once. This clonotype has a count of ten or more. Its antigen is currently unknown. V lost 3 bases, J lost 5 bases, and 8 bases lay in between. This CDR3 comprises 13 residues. CDR1 MRHNA and CDR2 SNTAGT come from the germline V gene. Findings of the study overall: Weaker excess sharing between twins was seen in beta out-of-frame sequences. The study found that models underestimated out-of-frame TCR alpha sharing in monozygotic twins.

The data also belong to a second study, concerning yellow fever vaccine responses in identical twins.

The receptor was isolated from a woman aged 18-29 years in good health. The chain employs TRBV6-4 and TRBJ2-1, with D uncertain. Input material: PBMCs. CDR3 in amino acids: CASSESANNEQFF. DNA of the CDR3: TGTGCCAGCAGTGAGTCGGCCAACAATGAGCAGTTCTTC.